This TCR beta chain was sequenced for a study of tumor-infiltrating lymphocytes in primary liver carcinoma. Germline loops: CDR1 WSHSY, CDR2 SAAADI. The CDR3 consists of 14 residues. The V and J ends lost 7 bases and 1 base, in that order; junction bases with no gene match: 5. Comment on this clonotype: Its specificity is not known.

Points from the study as a whole: The study used bulk unsorted samples and so did not compare CD4+ and CD8+ repertoires.

The investigators made TCR beta cDNA from approximately 0.5 ug total RNA, using a constant-region primer. Sequencing libraries for TCR beta derived from three nested multiplex PCR rounds that used slightly modified ARM-PCR. PCR rounds one and two used TRBV1-TRBV30 forward primers with a C-beta reverse primer for roughly 10 cycles each. TCRdb called the multiplex PCR reads again in MiXCR, with one record for every CDR3 protein. The repertoire has about 330,000 distinct CDR3 sequences, less than 75% of them found once; the top ten carry roughly 6%. Germline DNA was also extracted, and blood RNA derived from unsorted whole blood. Collected before surgery were four milliliters of peripheral blood.

This TCR was recovered from a man in his forties with primary liver carcinoma and hepatitis B virus infection. The J gene is TRBJ2-7, the V gene TRBV10-2, with 9 bases aligning to TRBD1. Sequenced material: peripheral blood. Here the CDR3 DNA reads TGCGCCAGCATCGTGGGACAGGGATCCTACGAGCAGTACTTC. Protein product: CASIVGQGSYEQYF.